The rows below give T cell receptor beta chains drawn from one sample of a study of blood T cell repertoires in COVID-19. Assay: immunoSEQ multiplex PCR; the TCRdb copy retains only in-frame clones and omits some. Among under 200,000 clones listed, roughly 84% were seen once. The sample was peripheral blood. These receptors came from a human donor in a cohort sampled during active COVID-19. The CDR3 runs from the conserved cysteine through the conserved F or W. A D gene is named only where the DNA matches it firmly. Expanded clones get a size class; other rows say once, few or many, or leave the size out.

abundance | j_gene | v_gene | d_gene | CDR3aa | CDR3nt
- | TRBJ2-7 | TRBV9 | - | CASSVDGAPAREQYF | TGTGCCAGCAGCGTAGATGGGGCGCCTGCTCGCGAGCAGTACTTC
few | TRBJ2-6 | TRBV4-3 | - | CASSQEVASGANVLTF | TGCGCCAGCAGCCAAGAAGTGGCTTCTGGGGCCAACGTCCTGACTTTC
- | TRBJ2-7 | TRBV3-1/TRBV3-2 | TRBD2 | CASSPGLAGPYEQYF | TGTGCCAGCAGCCCCGGACTAGCGGGCCCCTACGAGCAGTACTTC
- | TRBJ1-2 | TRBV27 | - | CASSSTDSYYGYTF | TGTGCCAGCAGTTCGACAGACTCCTACTATGGCTACACCTTC
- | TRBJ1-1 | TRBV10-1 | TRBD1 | CASSESGTGLNTEAFF | TGCGCCAGCAGTGAGTCCGGGACAGGGTTGAACACTGAAGCTTTCTTT
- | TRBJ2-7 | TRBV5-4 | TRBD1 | CASSPGQGLYEQYF | TGTGCCAGCAGCCCGGGACAGGGTCTTTACGAGCAGTACTTC
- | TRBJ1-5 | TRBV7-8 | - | CASSSRGGVGQPQHF | TGTGCCAGCAGCTCCCGGGGTGGGGTGGGTCAGCCCCAGCATTTT
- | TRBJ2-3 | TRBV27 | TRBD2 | CASSLAATDTQYF | TGTGCCAGCAGCCTAGCGGCCACAGATACGCAGTATTTT
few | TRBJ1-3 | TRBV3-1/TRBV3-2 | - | CASSPRQTSGNTIYF | TGTGCCAGCAGCCCCAGACAGACCTCTGGAAACACCATATATTTT
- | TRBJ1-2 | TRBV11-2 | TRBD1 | CASSRQGTTYGYTF | TGTGCCAGCAGCCGACAGGGGACCACCTATGGCTACACCTTC
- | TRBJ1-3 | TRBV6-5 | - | CASNVGDSGNTIYF | TGTGCCAGCAATGTCGGAGACTCTGGAAACACCATATATTTT
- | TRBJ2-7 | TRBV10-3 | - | CAISAYSGTHEQYF | TGTGCCATCAGTGCCTACAGTGGCACCCACGAGCAGTACTTC
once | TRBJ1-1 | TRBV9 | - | CASSAGGERTEAFF | TGTGCCAGCAGCGCGGGGGGAGAGAGGACTGAAGCTTTCTTT
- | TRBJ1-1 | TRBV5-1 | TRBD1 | CASSWTGENTEAFF | TGCGCCAGCAGCTGGACAGGGGAGAACACTGAAGCTTTCTTT
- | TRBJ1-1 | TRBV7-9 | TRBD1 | CASSGQGARANTEAFF | TGTGCCAGCAGCGGACAGGGGGCGCGGGCGAACACTGAAGCTTTCTTT
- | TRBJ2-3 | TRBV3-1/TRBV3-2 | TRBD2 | CASRSPSGRARGTQYF | TGTGCCAGCAGGTCCCCTAGCGGGAGGGCCAGGGGAACGCAGTATTTT
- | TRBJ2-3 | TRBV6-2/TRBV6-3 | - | CASTPASVSDTQYF | TGTGCCAGCACCCCAGCCTCGGTATCAGATACGCAGTATTTT
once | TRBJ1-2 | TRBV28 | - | CASSPGQPYGYTF | TGTGCCAGCAGTCCAGGACAGCCCTATGGCTACACCTTC
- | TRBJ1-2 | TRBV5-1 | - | CASSLGDSTYGYTF | TGCGCCAGCAGCTTGGGCGACAGCACTTATGGCTACACCTTC
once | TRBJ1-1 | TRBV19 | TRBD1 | CASSALDRGFRAEAFF | TGTGCCAGTAGCGCACTCGACAGGGGGTTTAGAGCTGAAGCTTTCTTT
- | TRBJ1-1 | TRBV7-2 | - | CASSLRGENTEAFF | TGTGCCAGCAGCCTCCGGGGGGAGAACACTGAAGCTTTCTTT
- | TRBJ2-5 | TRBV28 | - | CASRPLGGARIRETQYF | TGTGCCAGCAGGCCCCTAGGCGGGGCCCGAATTCGGGAGACCCAGTACTTC
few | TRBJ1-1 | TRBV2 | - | CASSRGMNTEAFF | TGTGCCAGCAGTAGGGGGATGAACACTGAAGCTTTCTTT
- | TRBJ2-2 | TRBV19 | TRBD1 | CASIPPGQGTGELFF | TGTGCCAGTATCCCCCCGGGACAGGGGACCGGGGAGCTGTTTTTT
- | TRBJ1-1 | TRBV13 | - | CASSLSLTIMNTEAFF | TGTGCCAGCAGCTTATCCCTCACAATAATGAACACTGAAGCTTTCTTT
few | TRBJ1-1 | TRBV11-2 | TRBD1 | CASSFFSQGVGTEAFF | TGTGCCAGCAGCTTTTTTTCTCAGGGGGTAGGCACTGAAGCTTTCTTT
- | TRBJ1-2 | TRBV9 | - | CASSVGETSYGYTF | TGTGCCAGCAGCGTAGGGGAGACCAGCTATGGCTACACCTTC
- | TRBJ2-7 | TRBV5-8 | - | CASSTDSTYEQYF | TGTGCCAGCAGCACGGACAGTACCTACGAGCAGTACTTC
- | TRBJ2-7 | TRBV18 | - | CASSPSTESYEQYF | TGTGCCAGCTCACCATCGACAGAGTCCTACGAGCAGTACTTC
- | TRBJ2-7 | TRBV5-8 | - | CASSLSRSAYEQYF | TGTGCCAGCAGCTTGAGTAGGAGTGCCTACGAGCAGTACTTC
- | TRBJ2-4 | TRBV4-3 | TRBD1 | CASSQDRGTPNIQYF | TGCGCCAGCAGCCAGGACAGGGGAACCCCTAACATTCAGTACTTC
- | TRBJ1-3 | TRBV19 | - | CASSPQGNTIYF | TGTGCCAGTAGTCCACAGGGAAACACCATATATTTT
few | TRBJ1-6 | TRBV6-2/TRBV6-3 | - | CASSSRGGSPLHF | TGTGCCAGCAGTTCTAGAGGGGGTTCACCCCTCCACTTT